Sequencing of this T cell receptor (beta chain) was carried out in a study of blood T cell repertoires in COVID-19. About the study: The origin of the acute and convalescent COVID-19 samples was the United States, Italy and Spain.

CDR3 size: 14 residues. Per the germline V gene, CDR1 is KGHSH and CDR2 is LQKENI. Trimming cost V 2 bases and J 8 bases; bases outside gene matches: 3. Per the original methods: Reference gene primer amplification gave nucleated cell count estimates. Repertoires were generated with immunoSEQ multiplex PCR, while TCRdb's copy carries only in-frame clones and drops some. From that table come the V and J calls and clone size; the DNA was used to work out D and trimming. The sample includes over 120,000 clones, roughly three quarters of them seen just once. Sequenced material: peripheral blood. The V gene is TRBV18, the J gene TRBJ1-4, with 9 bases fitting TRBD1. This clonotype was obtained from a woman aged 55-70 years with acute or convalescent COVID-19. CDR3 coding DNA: TGTGCCAGCTCACCAGTAGGGACAGGGGAAAAACTGTTTTTT. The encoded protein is CASSPVGTGEKLFF.